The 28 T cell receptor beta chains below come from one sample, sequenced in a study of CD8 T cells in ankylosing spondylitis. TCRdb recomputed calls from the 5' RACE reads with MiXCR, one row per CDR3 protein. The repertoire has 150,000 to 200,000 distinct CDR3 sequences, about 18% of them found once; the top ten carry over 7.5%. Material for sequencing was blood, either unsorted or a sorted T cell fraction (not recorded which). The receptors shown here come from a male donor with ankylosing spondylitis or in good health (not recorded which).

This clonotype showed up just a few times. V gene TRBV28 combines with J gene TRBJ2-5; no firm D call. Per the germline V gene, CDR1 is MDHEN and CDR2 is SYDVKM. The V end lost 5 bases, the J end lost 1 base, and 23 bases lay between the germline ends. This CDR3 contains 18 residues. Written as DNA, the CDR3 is TGTGCCAGCAGTCCCCGGGCGCTTGTGGCACTCACCCAAGAGACCCAGTACTTC. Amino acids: CASSPRALVALTQETQYF. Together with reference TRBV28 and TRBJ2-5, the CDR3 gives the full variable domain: DVKVTQSSRYLVKRTGEKVFLECVQDMDHENMFWYRQDPGLGLRLIYFSYDVKMKEKGDIPEGYSVSREKKERFSLILESASTNQTSMYLCASSPRALVALTQETQYFGPGTRLLVL.

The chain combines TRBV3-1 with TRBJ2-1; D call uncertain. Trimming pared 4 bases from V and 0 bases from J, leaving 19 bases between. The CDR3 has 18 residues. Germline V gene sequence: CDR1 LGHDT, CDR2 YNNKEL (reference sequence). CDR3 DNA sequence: TGTGCCAGCAGCCCCCAGTTCGAAACGATTAGCTCCTACAATGAGCAGTTCTTC. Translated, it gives CASSPQFETISSYNEQFF.

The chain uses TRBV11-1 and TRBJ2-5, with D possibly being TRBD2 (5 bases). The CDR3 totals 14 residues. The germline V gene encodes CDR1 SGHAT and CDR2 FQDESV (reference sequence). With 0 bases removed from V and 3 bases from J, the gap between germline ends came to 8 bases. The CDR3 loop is CASSLASGKETQYF. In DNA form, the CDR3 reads TGTGCCAGCAGCTTAGCGTCGGGGAAAGAGACCCAGTACTTC.

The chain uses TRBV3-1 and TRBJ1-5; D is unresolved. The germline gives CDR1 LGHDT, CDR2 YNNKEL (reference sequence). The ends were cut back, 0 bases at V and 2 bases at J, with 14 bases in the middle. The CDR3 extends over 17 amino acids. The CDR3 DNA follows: TGTGCCAGCAGCCAAGAATCTATGGGTGGGGGCAATCAGCCCCAGCATTTT. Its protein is CASSQESMGGGNQPQHF.

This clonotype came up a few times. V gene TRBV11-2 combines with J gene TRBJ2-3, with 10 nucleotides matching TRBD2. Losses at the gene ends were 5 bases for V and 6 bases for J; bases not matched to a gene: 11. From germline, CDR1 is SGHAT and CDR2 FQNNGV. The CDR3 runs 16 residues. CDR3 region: CASSTWTSGSPDTQYF. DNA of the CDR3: TGTGCCAGCAGCACTTGGACTAGCGGAAGCCCGGATACGCAGTATTTT.

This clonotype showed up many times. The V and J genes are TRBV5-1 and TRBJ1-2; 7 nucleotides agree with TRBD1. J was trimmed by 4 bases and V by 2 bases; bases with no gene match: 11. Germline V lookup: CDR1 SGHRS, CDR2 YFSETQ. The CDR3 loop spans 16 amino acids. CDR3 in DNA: TGCGCCAGCAGCTTAATACCGGGACAGCAGGGCTATGGCTACACCTTC. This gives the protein CASSLIPGQQGYGYTF.

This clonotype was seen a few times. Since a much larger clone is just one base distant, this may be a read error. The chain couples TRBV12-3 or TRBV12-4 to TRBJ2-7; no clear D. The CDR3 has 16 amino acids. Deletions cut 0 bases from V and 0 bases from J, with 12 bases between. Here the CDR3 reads CASSLAPGWTSYEQYF. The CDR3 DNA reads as TGTGCCAGCAGTTTAGCACCTGGCTGGACCTCCTACGAGCAGTACTTC.

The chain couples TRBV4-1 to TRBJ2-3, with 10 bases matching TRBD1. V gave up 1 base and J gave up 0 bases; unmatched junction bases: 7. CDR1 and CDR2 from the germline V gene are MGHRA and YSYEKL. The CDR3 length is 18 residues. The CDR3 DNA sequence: TGCGCCAGCAGCCAAGTCCCACCGGGACAGGGGAGCACAGATACGCAGTATTTT. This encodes CASSQVPPGQGSTDTQYF.

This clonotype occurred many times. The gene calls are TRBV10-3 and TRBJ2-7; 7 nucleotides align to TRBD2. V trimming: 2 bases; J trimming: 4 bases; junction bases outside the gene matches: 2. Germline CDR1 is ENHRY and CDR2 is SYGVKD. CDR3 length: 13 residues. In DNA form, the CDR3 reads TGTGCCATCAGTGAGGCTAGCGGTTACGAGCAGTACTTC. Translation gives CAISEASGYEQYF.

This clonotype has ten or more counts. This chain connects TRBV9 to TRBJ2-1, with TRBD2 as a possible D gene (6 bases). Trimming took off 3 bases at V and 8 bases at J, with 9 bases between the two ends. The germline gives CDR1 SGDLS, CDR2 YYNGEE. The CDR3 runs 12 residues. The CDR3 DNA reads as TGTGCCAGCAGCGCGGGGGATTATGAGCAGTTCTTC. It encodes CASSAGDYEQFF.

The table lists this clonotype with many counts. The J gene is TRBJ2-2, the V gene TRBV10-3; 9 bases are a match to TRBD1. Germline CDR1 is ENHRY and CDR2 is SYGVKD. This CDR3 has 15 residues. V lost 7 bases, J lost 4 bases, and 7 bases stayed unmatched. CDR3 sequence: CAINLGQGSTGELFF. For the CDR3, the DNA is TGTGCCATCAATTTAGGACAGGGGAGCACCGGGGAGCTGTTTTTT.

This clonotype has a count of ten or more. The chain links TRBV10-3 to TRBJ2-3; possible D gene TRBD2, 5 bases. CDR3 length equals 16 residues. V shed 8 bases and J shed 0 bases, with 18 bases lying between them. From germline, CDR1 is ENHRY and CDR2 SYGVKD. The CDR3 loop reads CAISPGSGTSTDTQYF. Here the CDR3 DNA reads TGTGCCATCTCCCCGGGCAGCGGTACTAGCACAGATACGCAGTATTTT.

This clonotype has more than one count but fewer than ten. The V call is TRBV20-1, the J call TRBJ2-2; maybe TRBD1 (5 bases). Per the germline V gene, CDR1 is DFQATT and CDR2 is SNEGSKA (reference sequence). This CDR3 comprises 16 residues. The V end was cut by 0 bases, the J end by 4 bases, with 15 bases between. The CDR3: CSARDSWGWATGELFF. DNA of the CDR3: TGCAGTGCTAGAGATAGTTGGGGCTGGGCCACCGGGGAGCTGTTTTTT.

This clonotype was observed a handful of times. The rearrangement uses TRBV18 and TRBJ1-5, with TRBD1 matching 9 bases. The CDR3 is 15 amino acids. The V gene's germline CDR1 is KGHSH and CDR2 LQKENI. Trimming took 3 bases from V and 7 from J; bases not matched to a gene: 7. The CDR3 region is CASSPEQGARQPQHF. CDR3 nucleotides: TGTGCCAGCTCACCGGAACAGGGGGCCCGGCAGCCCCAGCATTTT.

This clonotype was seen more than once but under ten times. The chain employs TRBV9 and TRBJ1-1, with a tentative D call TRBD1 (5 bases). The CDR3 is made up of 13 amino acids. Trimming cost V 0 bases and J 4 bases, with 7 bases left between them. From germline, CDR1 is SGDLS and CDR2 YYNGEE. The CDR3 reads CASSVGQTTEAFF. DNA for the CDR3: TGTGCCAGCAGCGTAGGACAGACCACTGAAGCTTTCTTT.

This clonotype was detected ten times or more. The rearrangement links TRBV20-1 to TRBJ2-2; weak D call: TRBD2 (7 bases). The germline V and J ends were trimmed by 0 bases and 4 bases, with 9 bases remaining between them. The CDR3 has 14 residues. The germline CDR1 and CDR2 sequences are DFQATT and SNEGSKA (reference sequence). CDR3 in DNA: TGCAGTGCTAGAGAGGGGGGGGCCACCGGGGAGCTGTTTTTT. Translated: CSAREGGATGELFF.

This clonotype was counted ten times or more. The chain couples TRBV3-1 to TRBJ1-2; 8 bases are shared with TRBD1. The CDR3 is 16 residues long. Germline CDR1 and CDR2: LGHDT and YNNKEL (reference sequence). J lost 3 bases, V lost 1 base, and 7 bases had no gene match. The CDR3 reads CASSQVGPTGDYGYTF. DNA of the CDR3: TGTGCCAGCAGCCAAGTGGGGCCGACAGGGGACTATGGCTACACCTTC.

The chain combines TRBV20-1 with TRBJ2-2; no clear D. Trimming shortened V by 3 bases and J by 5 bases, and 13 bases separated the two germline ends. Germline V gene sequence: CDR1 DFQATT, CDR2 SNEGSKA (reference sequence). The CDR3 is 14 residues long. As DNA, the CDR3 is TGCAGTGCTAGGCCGTGGGTCTCAACCGGGGAGCTGTTTTTT. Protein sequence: CSARPWVSTGELFF.

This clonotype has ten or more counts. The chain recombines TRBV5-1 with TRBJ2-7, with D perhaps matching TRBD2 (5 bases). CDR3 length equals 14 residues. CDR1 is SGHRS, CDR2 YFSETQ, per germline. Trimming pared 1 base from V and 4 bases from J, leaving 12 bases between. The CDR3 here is CASSLKAAAYEQYF. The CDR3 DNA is TGCGCCAGCAGCTTGAAAGCGGCTGCGTACGAGCAGTACTTC.

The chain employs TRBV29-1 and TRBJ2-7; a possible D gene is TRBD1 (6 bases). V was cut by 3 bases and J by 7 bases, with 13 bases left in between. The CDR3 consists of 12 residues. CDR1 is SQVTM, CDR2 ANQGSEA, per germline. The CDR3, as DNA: TGCAGCGTTGAGCAGGGGACGAAGGAGCAGTACTTC. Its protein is CSVEQGTKEQYF.

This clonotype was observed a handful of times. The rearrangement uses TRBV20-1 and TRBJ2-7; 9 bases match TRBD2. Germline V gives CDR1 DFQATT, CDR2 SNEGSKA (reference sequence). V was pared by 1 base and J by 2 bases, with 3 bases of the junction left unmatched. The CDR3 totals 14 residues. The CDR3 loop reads CSARGASGAYEQYF. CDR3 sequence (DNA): TGCAGTGCTAGAGGGGCTAGCGGGGCCTACGAGCAGTACTTC.

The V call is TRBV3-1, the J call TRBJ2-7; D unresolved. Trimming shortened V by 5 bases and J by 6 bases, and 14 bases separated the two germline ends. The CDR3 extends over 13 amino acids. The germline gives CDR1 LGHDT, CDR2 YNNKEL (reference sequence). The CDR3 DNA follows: TGTGCCAGCAGCGCCGATATCGACGGCGAGCAGTACTTC. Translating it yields CASSADIDGEQYF.

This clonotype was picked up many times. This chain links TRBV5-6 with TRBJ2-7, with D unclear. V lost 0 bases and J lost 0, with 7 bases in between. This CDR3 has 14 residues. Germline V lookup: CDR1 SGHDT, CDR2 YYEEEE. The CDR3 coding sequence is TGTGCCAGCAGCTTGGAGGGTTTCTCCTACGAGCAGTACTTC. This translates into CASSLEGFSYEQYF.

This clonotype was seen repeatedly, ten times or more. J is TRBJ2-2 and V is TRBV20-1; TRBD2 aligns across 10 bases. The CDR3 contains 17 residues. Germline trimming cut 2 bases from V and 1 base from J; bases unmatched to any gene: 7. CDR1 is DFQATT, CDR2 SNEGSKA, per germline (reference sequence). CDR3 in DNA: TGCAGTGCTAGAAGGACTAGCGGCGATCTGAACACCGGGGAGCTGTTTTTT. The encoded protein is CSARRTSGDLNTGELFF.

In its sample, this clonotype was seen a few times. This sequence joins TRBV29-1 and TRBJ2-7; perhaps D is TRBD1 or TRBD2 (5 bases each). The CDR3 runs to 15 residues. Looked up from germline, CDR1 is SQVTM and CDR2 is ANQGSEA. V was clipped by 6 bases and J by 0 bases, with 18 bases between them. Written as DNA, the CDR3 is TGCAGCGTAACCCCGGGGCAGCCAGGCTCCTACGAGCAGTACTTC. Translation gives CSVTPGQPGSYEQYF.

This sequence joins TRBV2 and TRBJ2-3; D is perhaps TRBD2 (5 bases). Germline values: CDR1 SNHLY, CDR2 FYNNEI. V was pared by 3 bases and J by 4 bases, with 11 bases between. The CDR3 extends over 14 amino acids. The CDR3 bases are TGTGCCAGCAGTGACAGCCTTAGCGCAGATACGCAGTATTTT. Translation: CASSDSLSADTQYF.

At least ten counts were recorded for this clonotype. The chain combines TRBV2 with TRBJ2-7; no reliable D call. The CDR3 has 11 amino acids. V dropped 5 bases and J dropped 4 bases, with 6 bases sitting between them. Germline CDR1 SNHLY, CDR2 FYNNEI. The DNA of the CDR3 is TGTGCCAGCAGTAAAGGGTACGAGCAGTACTTC. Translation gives CASSKGYEQYF.

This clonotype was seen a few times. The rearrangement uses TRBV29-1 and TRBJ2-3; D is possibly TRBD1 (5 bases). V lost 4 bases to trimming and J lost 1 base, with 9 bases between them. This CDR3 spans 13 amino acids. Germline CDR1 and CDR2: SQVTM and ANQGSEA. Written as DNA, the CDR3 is TGCAGCGTTGTATCCAGGGGCACAGATACGCAGTATTTT. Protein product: CSVVSRGTDTQYF.